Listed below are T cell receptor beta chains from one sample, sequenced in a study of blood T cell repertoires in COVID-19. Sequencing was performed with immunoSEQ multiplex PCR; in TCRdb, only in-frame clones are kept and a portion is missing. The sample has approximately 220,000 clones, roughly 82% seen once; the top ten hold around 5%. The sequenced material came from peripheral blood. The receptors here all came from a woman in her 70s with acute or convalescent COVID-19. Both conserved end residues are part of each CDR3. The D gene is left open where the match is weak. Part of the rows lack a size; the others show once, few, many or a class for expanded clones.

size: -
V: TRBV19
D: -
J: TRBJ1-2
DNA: TGTGCCAGTAGTATTGCCAAAGGGGTCTATGGCTACACCTTC
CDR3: CASSIAKGVYGYTF

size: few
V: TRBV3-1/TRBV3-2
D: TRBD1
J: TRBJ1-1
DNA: TGTGCCAGCAGCCGCCTAACAGGGGCCACTGAAGCTTTCTTT
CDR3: CASSRLTGATEAFF

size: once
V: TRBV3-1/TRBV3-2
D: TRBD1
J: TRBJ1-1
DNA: TGTGCCAGCAGCCGACCGGGACAGATGAACACTGAAGCTTTCTTT
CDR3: CASSRPGQMNTEAFF

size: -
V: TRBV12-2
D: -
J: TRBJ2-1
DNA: TGTGCAAGTCGCTTAGCGACCCCGGGGGAACCCTACAATGAGCAGTTCTTC
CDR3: CASRLATPGEPYNEQFF

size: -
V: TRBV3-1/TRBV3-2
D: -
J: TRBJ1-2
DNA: TGTGCCAGCAGCCCACCGACGGGATGGGGCTACACCTTC
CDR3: CASSPPTGWGYTF

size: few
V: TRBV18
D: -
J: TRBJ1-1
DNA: TGTGCCAGCTCACCACCTAGCAGGGCCCGATTGAACACTGAAGCTTTCTTT
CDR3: CASSPPSRARLNTEAFF

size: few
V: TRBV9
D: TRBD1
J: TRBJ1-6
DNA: TGTGCCAGCAGCGAGATGACAGGGAATTCACCCCTCCACTTT
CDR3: CASSEMTGNSPLHF

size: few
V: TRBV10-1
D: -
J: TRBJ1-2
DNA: TGCGCCAGCAGCGCAAACACAGGGTCCGGTGGCTACACCTTC
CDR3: CASSANTGSGGYTF

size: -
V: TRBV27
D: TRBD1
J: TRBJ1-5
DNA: TGTGCCAGCAGCGGGACAGGGTTCGGCAATCAGCCCCAGCATTTT
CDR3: CASSGTGFGNQPQHF

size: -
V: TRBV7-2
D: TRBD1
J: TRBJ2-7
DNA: TGTGCCAGCAGCCCCACCCGGGACAGCGCCCCGATCAGCTCCTACGAGCAGTACTTC
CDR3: CASSPTRDSAPISSYEQYF

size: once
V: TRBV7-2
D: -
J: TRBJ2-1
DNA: TGTGCCAGCAGCTTAGGATACAGCTCCTACAATGAGCAGTTCTTC
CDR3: CASSLGYSSYNEQFF

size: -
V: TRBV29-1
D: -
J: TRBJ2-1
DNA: TGCAGCGTTGAAGGGCGGGCCCGGGACAATGAGCAGTTCTTC
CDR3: CSVEGRARDNEQFF

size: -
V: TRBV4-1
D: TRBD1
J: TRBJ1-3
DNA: TGCGCCAGCAGCCCTCCCGGACAGGGACTTTTTGGAAACACCATATATTTT
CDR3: CASSPPGQGLFGNTIYF

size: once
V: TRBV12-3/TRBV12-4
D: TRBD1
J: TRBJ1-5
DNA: TGTGCCAGCAGAGGGGGCATGCAGCCCCAGCATTTT
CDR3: CASRGGMQPQHF

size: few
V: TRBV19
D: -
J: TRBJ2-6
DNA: TGTGCCAGTAGTATAGTAGGAGGTAGGGCCTCTGGGGCCAACGTCCTGACTTTC
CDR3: CASSIVGGRASGANVLTF

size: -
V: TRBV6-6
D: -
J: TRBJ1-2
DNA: TGTGCCAGCAGAGTTATGGGGGGGGGCAGAGATGGCTACACCTTC
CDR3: CASRVMGGGRDGYTF

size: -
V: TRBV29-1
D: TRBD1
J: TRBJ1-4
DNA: TGCAGCGTTGACGGACAGGGAACTGAAAAACTGTTTTTT
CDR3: CSVDGQGTEKLFF

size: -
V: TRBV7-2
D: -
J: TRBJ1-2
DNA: TGTGCCAGCAGCTTCCCCAGGGATGGTTATGGCTACACCTTC
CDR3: CASSFPRDGYGYTF

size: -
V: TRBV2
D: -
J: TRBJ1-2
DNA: TGTGCCAGCAGTGAAGGAGGGTATGGCTACACCTTC
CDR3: CASSEGGYGYTF

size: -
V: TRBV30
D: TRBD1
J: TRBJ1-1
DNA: TGTGCCTGGAGTGTACAACAGGGGTTATCCACTGAAGCTTTCTTT
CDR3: CAWSVQQGLSTEAFF

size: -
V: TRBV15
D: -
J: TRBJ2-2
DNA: TGTGCCACCAGCAGAGAAGGCAGGGTCGGCGGGGAGCTGTTTTTT
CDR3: CATSREGRVGGELFF

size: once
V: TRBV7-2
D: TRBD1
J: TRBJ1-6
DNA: TGTGCCAGCAGCCCCCCGGGACAGGGTAGCTCACCCCTCCACTTT
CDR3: CASSPPGQGSSPLHF

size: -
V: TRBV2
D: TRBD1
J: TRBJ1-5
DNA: TGTGCCAGCAGGGGACAGCTAAATAGCAATCAGCCCCAGCATTTT
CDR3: CASRGQLNSNQPQHF

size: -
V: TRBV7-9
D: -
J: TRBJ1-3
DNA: TGTGCCAGCAGCCCTCAGACTGGAAACACCATATATTTT
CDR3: CASSPQTGNTIYF

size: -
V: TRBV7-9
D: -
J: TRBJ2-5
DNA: TGTGCCAGCAGCTTAGGACAGGTGCAAGAGACCCAGTACTTC
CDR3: CASSLGQVQETQYF

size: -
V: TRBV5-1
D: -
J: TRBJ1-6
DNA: TGCGCCAGCAGCCCTGGACAAGATCTAGTCCATAATTCACCCCTCCACTTT
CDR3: CASSPGQDLVHNSPLHF

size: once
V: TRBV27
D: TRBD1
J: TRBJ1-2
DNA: TGTGCCAGCAGCTCCCGGACAGGGGTTGCCCAACTGGGCTACACCTTC
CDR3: CASSSRTGVAQLGYTF

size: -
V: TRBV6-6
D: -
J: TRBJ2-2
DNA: TGTGCCAGCAGTCCCGGGACAAGGAACACCGGGGAGCTGTTTTTT
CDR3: CASSPGTRNTGELFF

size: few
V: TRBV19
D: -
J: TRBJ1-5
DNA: TGTGCCAGTACGCGACAGCACAATAGCAATCAGCCCCAGCATTTT
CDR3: CASTRQHNSNQPQHF

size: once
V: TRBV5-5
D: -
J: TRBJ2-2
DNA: TGTGCCAGCACCGGGGAAAACTCCAACACCGGGGAGCTGTTTTTT
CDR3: CASTGENSNTGELFF

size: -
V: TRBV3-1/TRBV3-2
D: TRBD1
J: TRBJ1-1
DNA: TGTGCCAGCAGCCAAGACTACCGGGACAGGGATTTGGGCACTGAAGCTTTCTTT
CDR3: CASSQDYRDRDLGTEAFF

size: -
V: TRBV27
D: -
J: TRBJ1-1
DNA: TGTGCCAGCAGTTTCCCCGTGGGAGGGGTGGCCACTGAAGCTTTCTTT
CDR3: CASSFPVGGVATEAFF

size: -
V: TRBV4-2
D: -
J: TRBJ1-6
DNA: TGTGCCAGCAGCCAAGATTTCCAGGGATCTTCACCCCTCCACTTT
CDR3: CASSQDFQGSSPLHF

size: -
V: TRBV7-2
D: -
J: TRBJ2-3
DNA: TGTGCCAGCAGCTTAGACAGAACAGATACGCAGTATTTT
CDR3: CASSLDRTDTQYF

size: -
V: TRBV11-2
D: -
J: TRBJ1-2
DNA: TGTGCCAGCAGCTTAGATCGATGGGGCCTATATGGCTACACCTTC
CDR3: CASSLDRWGLYGYTF

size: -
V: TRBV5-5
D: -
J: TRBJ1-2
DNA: TGTGCCAGCAGCTTGGCGGGGGGCTATGGCTACACCTTC
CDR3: CASSLAGGYGYTF

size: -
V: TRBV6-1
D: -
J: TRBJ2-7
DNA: TGTGCCAGCAGTGAACTTCTGGGCTCTCTCTACGAGCAGTACTTC
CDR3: CASSELLGSLYEQYF

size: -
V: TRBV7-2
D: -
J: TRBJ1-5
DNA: TGTGCCAGCAGCTTAGGACATAACAGGGCCAGTCAGCCCCAGCATTTT
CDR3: CASSLGHNRASQPQHF

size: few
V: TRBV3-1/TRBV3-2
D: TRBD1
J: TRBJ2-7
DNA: TGTGCCAGCAGCCCCGGGACAGGGGATTACGAGCAGTACTTC
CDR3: CASSPGTGDYEQYF

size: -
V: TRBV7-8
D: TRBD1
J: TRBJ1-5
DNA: TGTGCCAGCAGCTTAGAGACAGGGTATCAGCCCCAGCATTTT
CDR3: CASSLETGYQPQHF

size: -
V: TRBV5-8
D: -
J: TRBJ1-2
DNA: TGTGCCAGCAGCTTGACTAGGGCTGGCGGCTACACCTTC
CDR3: CASSLTRAGGYTF

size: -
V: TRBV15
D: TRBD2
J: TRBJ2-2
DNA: TGTGCCACCAGAATAGGTAGCGGGGGGACCGGGGAGCTGTTTTTT
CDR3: CATRIGSGGTGELFF

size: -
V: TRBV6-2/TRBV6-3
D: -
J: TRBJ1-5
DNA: TGTGCCAGCAGTTACAGGGAGGGACAGCCCCAGCATTTT
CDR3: CASSYREGQPQHF

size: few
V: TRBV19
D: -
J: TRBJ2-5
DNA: TGTGCCAGTAGTAGTTGGGGGGGCCAGGAGACCCAGTACTTC
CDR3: CASSSWGGQETQYF